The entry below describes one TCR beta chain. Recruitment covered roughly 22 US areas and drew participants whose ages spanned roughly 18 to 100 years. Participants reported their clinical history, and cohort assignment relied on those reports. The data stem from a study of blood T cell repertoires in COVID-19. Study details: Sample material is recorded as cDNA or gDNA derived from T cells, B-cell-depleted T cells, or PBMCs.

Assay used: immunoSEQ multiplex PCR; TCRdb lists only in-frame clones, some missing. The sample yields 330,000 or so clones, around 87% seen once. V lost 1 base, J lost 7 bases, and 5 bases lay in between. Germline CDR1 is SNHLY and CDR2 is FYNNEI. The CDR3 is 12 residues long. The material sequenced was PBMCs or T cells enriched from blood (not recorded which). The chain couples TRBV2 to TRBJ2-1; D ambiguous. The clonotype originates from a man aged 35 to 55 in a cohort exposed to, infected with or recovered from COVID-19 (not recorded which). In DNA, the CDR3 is TGTGCCAGCAGTGAAGGCGTAAATGAGCAGTTCTTC. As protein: CASSEGVNEQFF.